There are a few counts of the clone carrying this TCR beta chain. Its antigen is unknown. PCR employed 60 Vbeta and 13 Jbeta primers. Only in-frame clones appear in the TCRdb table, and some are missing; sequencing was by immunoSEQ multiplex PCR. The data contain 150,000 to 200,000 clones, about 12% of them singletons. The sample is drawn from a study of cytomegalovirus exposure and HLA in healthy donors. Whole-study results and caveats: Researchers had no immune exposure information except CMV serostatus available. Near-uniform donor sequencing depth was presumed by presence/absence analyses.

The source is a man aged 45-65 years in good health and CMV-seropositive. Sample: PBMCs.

Here the CDR3 DNA reads TGTGCCAGCAGCCCCCGGGGATACAATGAGCAGTTCTTC. Translated: CASSPRGYNEQFF. The V and J genes are TRBV7-9 and TRBJ2-1, with D possibly TRBD2 on 5 matching bases. The CDR3 is 13 residues long. Per germline, CDR1 SEHNR and CDR2 FQNEAQ (reference sequence). V lost 5 bases and J lost 4, with 9 bases in between.